The 11 T cell receptor beta chains reported below all come from one sample, sequenced in a study of T cells after yellow fever vaccination. TCRdb reprocessed the 5' RACE reads via MiXCR and lists one record per CDR3 protein. The sample lists under 50,000 distinct CDR3 sequences, about 6.3% occurring once. Sequencing was performed on PBMCs, either bulk or a sorted T-cell subset (CD4+, CD8+, memory, or dextramer-sorted; not recorded which), taken 45 days after the yellow fever booster vaccination. These receptors all come from a man aged 25 to 45 who received the YFV17D yellow fever vaccine.

The table lists this clonotype with many counts. The chain employs TRBV20-1 and TRBJ2-1; D tentatively fits TRBD1 or TRBD2 (7 bases each). This CDR3 comprises 14 residues. Germline V gene data show CDR1 as DFQATT and CDR2 as SNEGSKA (reference sequence). Trimming removed 6 bases from V and 3 bases from J, with 15 bases in between. The CDR3 DNA follows: TGCAGTGCCGAGGGGGCGGGAGTCTACAATGAGCAGTTCTTC. Its protein is CSAEGAGVYNEQFF.

This clonotype was observed at least ten times. The V gene is TRBV20-1, the J gene TRBJ2-7; 12 nucleotides match TRBD1. Germline V gives CDR1 DFQATT, CDR2 SNEGSKA (reference sequence). V trimming: 5 bases; J trimming: 6 bases; junction bases outside the gene matches: 11. This CDR3 has 15 residues. The CDR3 here is CSAQYRDRGQGEQYF. The DNA for the CDR3 is TGCAGTGCTCAATACCGGGACAGGGGGCAAGGCGAGCAGTACTTC.

This clonotype has only a few counts. This chain uses TRBV20-1 with TRBJ2-6, with TRBD1 as a possible D gene (5 bases). The CDR3 is made up of 16 amino acids. V was shortened by 4 bases and J by 0 bases, with 13 bases between the two germline ends. From germline, CDR1 is DFQATT and CDR2 SNEGSKA (reference sequence). DNA of the CDR3: TGCAGTGCTATCCAGGGCCCCCACTCTGGGGCCAACGTCCTGACTTTC. Its translation: CSAIQGPHSGANVLTF.

This clonotype was seen at least ten times. The V call is TRBV28, the J call TRBJ2-5, with D unclear. The CDR3 runs to 14 residues. The V end lost 1 base, the J end lost 1 base, and 7 bases lay between the germline ends. Germline values: CDR1 MDHEN, CDR2 SYDVKM. The CDR3 loop reads CASSLSPGQETQYF. CDR3 DNA: TGTGCCAGCAGTTTATCCCCGGGCCAAGAGACCCAGTACTTC. The complete variable domain, with remaining parts taken from reference TRBV28 and TRBJ2-5, reads DVKVTQSSRYLVKRTGEKVFLECVQDMDHENMFWYRQDPGLGLRLIYFSYDVKMKEKGDIPEGYSVSREKKERFSLILESASTNQTSMYLCASSLSPGQETQYFGPGTRLLVL.

This clonotype was seen ten or more times. This chain joins TRBV20-1 and TRBJ1-1; 9 positions match TRBD1. Germline V lookup: CDR1 DFQATT, CDR2 SNEGSKA (reference sequence). The trim removed 6 bases at V and 6 bases at J, leaving 8 bases unmatched. The CDR3 covers 13 residues. The CDR3 DNA is TGCAGTGCAGAAACAGGGGGCGTCGCTGAAGCTTTCTTT. Amino acid sequence: CSAETGGVAEAFF.

This clonotype was observed at least ten times. The chain uses TRBV6-4 and TRBJ1-1; unclear D gene. V lost 4 bases and J lost 1, with 10 bases in between. From germline, CDR1 is MRHNA and CDR2 SNTAGT. CDR3 length: 14 residues. Here the CDR3 reads CASSASPGNTEAFF. CDR3 nucleotides: TGTGCCAGCAGTGCCAGCCCCGGGAACACTGAAGCTTTCTTT.

There are many counts of this clonotype. The rearrangement links TRBV20-1 to TRBJ2-1; D possibly corresponds to TRBD2 (6 bases). Germline V gene sequence: CDR1 DFQATT, CDR2 SNEGSKA (reference sequence). The V end lost 0 bases, the J end lost 8 bases, and 17 bases lay between the germline ends. The CDR3 runs 15 residues. The CDR3 DNA sequence: TGCAGTGCTAGAGATGGGACCACTAGCAAGCATGAGCAGTTCTTC. Its translation: CSARDGTTSKHEQFF.

V usage is TRBV24-1 and J usage is TRBJ2-3; possible D gene TRBD2, 5 bases. The CDR3 has 14 amino acids. Germline-derived CDR1 and CDR2 are KGHDR and SFDVKD. The V and J ends lost 3 bases and 1 base respectively, with 7 bases between them. CDR3: CATSDPRGTDTQYF. CDR3 in DNA: TGTGCCACCAGTGATCCGCGGGGCACAGATACGCAGTATTTT.

The sample holds a few counts of this clonotype. The rearrangement links TRBV30 to TRBJ2-5; D not resolved. The CDR3 runs 14 residues. Trimming stripped 3 bases from V and 5 bases from J, with 16 bases between. Germline V gene sequence: CDR1 GTSNPN, CDR2 SVGIG (reference sequence). DNA of the CDR3: TGTGCCTGGAGACAGTCCCACGAAGGGGAGACCCAGTACTTC. Translating gives CAWRQSHEGETQYF.

This clonotype was seen only a few times. The chain uses TRBV14 and TRBJ1-2; D is perhaps TRBD1 (6 bases). The CDR3 runs 14 residues. Germline V CDR1 and CDR2: SGHDN, FVKESK. The V end was cut by 4 bases, the J end by 4 bases, with 13 bases between. CDR3 coding DNA: TGTGCCAGCAGCCGGGGGCGGGGAGGCTATGGCTACACCTTC. Amino acid sequence: CASSRGRGGYGYTF.

To note about this clonotype: One base away lies a much larger clone, so this may be a sequencing read error. This chain joins TRBV6-5 and TRBJ1-1, with D uncertain. The CDR3 runs to 12 residues. Germline V gives CDR1 MNHEY, CDR2 SVGAGI. CDR3 DNA sequence: TGTGCCGCACCTCCCCTGGGCACTGAAGTTTTCTTT. Translation gives CAAPPLGTEVFF.